Following are 27 T cell receptor beta chains from one sample sequenced in a study of T cells in Graves' hyperthyroidism and ophthalmopathy. Amplification of TCR beta CDR3 regions used RNA as the template. Carried out on the TCR CDR3, a first-round RT-PCR used the HTBI primer set. MiXCR, applied by TCRdb to the multiplex PCR reads, yields one record per CDR3 protein. The data hold around 600,000 distinct CDR3 sequences, with 15% to 18% observed a single time. The sample consisted of blood. Receptors originate from a woman aged 25 to 45 with Graves' hyperthyroidism.

This clonotype was seen a few times. This chain connects TRBV6-1 to TRBJ2-1, with 8 bases aligning to TRBD1. The ends lost 6 bases at V and 9 bases at J; junction bases unmatched: 13. Germline V CDR1 and CDR2: MNHNS, SASEGT. This CDR3 contains 15 residues. The CDR3, as DNA: TGTGCCAGCAGAAAACAGGGGGGTACATGGAGTGAGCAGTTCTTC. It translates to CASRKQGGTWSEQFF.

This clonotype occurred many times. V gene TRBV5-1 combines with J gene TRBJ2-1; D might be TRBD1 (5 bases). V lost 0 bases to trimming and J lost 9 bases, with 10 bases between them. In germline, CDR1 is SGHRS, CDR2 YFSETQ. This CDR3 contains 13 residues. The CDR3 here is CASSLVIGAEQFF. CDR3 nucleotides: TGCGCCAGCAGCTTGGTCATAGGGGCTGAGCAGTTCTTC.

This clonotype showed up many times. V is TRBV18 and J is TRBJ2-5, with D possibly matching TRBD1 (5 bases). Trimming left V 2 bases short and J 4 bases short, with 11 bases between. From germline, CDR1 is KGHSH and CDR2 LQKENI. This CDR3 has 14 amino acids. The CDR3, as DNA: TGTGCCAGCTCACCAACAGGAGTTCGAGAGACCCAGTACTTC. Translation gives CASSPTGVRETQYF.

The table lists this clonotype with a few counts. The chain employs TRBV7-8 and TRBJ2-2, with no clear D. With 0 bases removed from V and 5 bases from J, the gap between germline ends came to 16 bases. The CDR3 is 17 amino acids. Per the germline V gene, CDR1 is SGHVS and CDR2 is FQNEAQ. The CDR3 nucleotides read TGTGCCAGCAGCTTAGCGAGAACCACCCGGGTGACCGGGGAGCTGTTTTTT. Its protein is CASSLARTTRVTGELFF. Full variable domain (remainder filled in from reference TRBV7-8 and TRBJ2-2): GAGVSQSPRYKVAKRGQDVALRCDPISGHVSLFWYQQALGQGPEFLTYFQNEAQLDKSGLPSDRFFAERPEGSVSTLKIQRTQQEDSAVYLCASSLARTTRVTGELFFGEGSRLTVL.

This clonotype appeared many times. The chain has TRBV6-1 and TRBJ1-2; D unclear. V lost 5 bases and J 2 bases, leaving 12 bases between the germline ends. Germline-derived CDR1 and CDR2 are MNHNS and SASEGT. The CDR3 length is 14 residues. CDR3 nucleotides: TGTGCCAGCAGTAACCTCGCCGAGAACTATGGCTACACCTTC. It specifies CASSNLAENYGYTF.

This clonotype was detected a few times. The V call is TRBV19, the J call TRBJ1-6, with TRBD1 matching over 8 bases. This CDR3 is 16 amino acids long. V was pared by 4 bases and J by 4 bases, with 6 bases of the junction left unmatched. Germline lookup yields CDR1 LNHDA and CDR2 SQIVND (reference sequence). CDR3 nucleotide sequence: TGTGCCAGTAGTACCCTCGGACAGGGATATAATTCACCCCTCCACTTT. This gives the protein CASSTLGQGYNSPLHF.

This clonotype was observed many times. The rearrangement uses TRBV5-1 and TRBJ2-1; D perhaps matches TRBD2 (6 bases). This CDR3 has 16 residues. With 0 bases removed from V and 8 bases from J, the gap between germline ends came to 18 bases. CDR1 and CDR2 from the germline V gene are SGHRS and YFSETQ. The CDR3 DNA reads TGCGCCAGCAGCTTGGACGGGAGCCTAGGGTTCGATGAGCAGTTCTTC. It specifies CASSLDGSLGFDEQFF. Using reference TRBV5-1 and TRBJ2-1 for the parts outside the CDR3, the full variable domain is KAGVTQTPRYLIKTRGQQVTLSCSPISGHRSVSWYQQTPGQGLQFLFEYFSETQRNKGNFPGRFSGRQFSNSRSEMNVSTLELGDSALYLCASSLDGSLGFDEQFFGPGTRLTVL.

This clonotype turned up a few times. The rearrangement joins TRBV7-9 to TRBJ2-5; possibly TRBD1 or TRBD2 for D (7 bases each). Germline V gene sequence: CDR1 SEHNR, CDR2 FQNEAQ (reference sequence). The ends were cut back, 4 bases at V and 0 bases at J, with 12 bases in the middle. The CDR3 covers 15 residues. CDR3 nucleotide sequence: TGTGCCAGCAGCTCAGGGGGGGGGTACCAAGAGACCCAGTACTTC. As protein: CASSSGGGYQETQYF.

The chain carries TRBV5-1 and TRBJ2-6; 8 nucleotides align to TRBD2. There are 17 residues in the CDR3. J was trimmed by 1 base and V by 1 base; bases with no gene match: 4. From germline, CDR1 is SGHRS and CDR2 YFSETQ. In nucleotides, the CDR3 is TGCGCCAGCAGCTTGACTAGCGGAGCGTCTGGGGCCAACGTCCTGACTTTC. This gives the protein CASSLTSGASGANVLTF.

This clonotype occurred a few times. The chain is built from TRBV20-1 and TRBJ2-3; possible D gene TRBD1, 5 bases. With 3 bases removed from V and 2 bases from J, the gap between germline ends came to 15 bases. The CDR3 is 15 amino acids. Germline-derived CDR1 and CDR2 are DFQATT and SNEGSKA (reference sequence). CDR3 sequence reads: CSASVQGRYTDTQYF. CDR3 DNA: TGCAGTGCTAGCGTGCAGGGCAGGTACACAGATACGCAGTATTTT.

This clonotype was counted ten times or more. V is TRBV12-5 and J is TRBJ1-1, with D unclear. The V and J ends lost 1 base and 0 bases respectively, with 6 bases between them. CDR1 and CDR2 (germline): LGHNT, FRNRAP. CDR3 length equals 14 residues. The CDR3: CASGLGGLNTEAFF. CDR3 bases: TGTGCTAGTGGTTTGGGGGGTCTGAACACTGAAGCTTTCTTT.

The V call is TRBV18, the J call TRBJ2-5; possible D gene TRBD1, 6 bases. The germline CDR1 and CDR2 sequences are KGHSH and LQKENI. Trimming left V 0 bases short and J 4 bases short, with 9 bases between. CDR3 length equals 14 residues. As DNA, the CDR3 is TGTGCCAGCTCACCACCGGGACACCGAGAGACCCAGTACTTC. Translated: CASSPPGHRETQYF.

Only a few counts were recorded for this clonotype. The chain is built from TRBV4-3 and TRBJ1-1, with unresolved D. The V end was cut by 3 bases, the J end by 4 bases, with 9 bases between. Germline V gene data show CDR1 as LGHNA and CDR2 as YSLEER. The CDR3 extends over 13 amino acids. The CDR3 DNA reads TGCGCCAGCAGCCACCAGAGAGGCACTGAAGCTTTCTTT. Translation gives CASSHQRGTEAFF.

In its sample, this clonotype was seen many times. This sequence joins TRBV20-1 and TRBJ1-5; TRBD1 aligns across 7 bases. The CDR3 extends over 19 amino acids. The V segment lost 0 bases and the J segment 3 bases; nucleotides outside the gene matches: 17. Germline values: CDR1 DFQATT, CDR2 SNEGSKA (reference sequence). CDR3 nucleotides: TGCAGTGCTAGAGAATCGGGTGGAGGGGGCGCGGTGAACAATCAGCCCCAGCATTTT. Its translation: CSARESGGGGAVNNQPQHF.

This chain joins TRBV20-1 and TRBJ1-3, with D hard to call. CDR1 DFQATT and CDR2 SNEGSKA come from the germline V gene (reference sequence). The CDR3 is 11 amino acids. V lost 7 bases, J lost 2 bases, and 6 bases lay in between. CDR3 in DNA: TGCAGTGTTCCCACTGGAAACACCATATATTTT. Translated, it gives CSVPTGNTIYF.

This rearrangement joins TRBV10-3 to TRBJ1-4, with D hard to call. Trimming stripped 3 bases from V and 5 bases from J, with 7 bases between. From germline, CDR1 is ENHRY and CDR2 SYGVKD. The CDR3 totals 13 residues. CDR3 loop: CAISDGGNEKLFF. Written as DNA, the CDR3 is TGTGCCATCAGTGACGGCGGGAATGAAAAACTGTTTTTT.

The chain couples TRBV7-9 to TRBJ2-7, with 8 bases identical to TRBD2. Unmatched junction bases numbered 15, after V lost 1 base and J lost 1 base. CDR1 and CDR2 (germline): SEHNR, FQNEAQ (reference sequence). The CDR3 is 19 amino acids. This chain's CDR3 is CASSLVRGWSGSGSYEQYF. Written as DNA, the CDR3 is TGTGCCAGCAGCTTAGTTCGGGGATGGAGCGGGAGTGGATCCTACGAGCAGTACTTC.

Ten or more counts support this clonotype. The V gene is TRBV5-1, the J gene TRBJ2-3; 10 bases are shared with TRBD2. Germline CDR1 is SGHRS and CDR2 is YFSETQ. Trimming at V came to 1 base and at J to 6 bases, leaving 8 bases not matched to a gene. This CDR3 contains 16 residues. CDR3 in amino acids: CASSLFPSGSMDTQYF. The CDR3 DNA follows: TGCGCCAGCAGCTTGTTCCCTAGCGGGAGTATGGATACGCAGTATTTT.

This clonotype was detected ten times or more. V usage is TRBV5-1 and J usage is TRBJ2-4, with 8 bases lining up with TRBD2. The germline V gene encodes CDR1 SGHRS and CDR2 YFSETQ. V gave up 0 bases and J gave up 8 bases; unmatched junction bases: 4. The CDR3 contains 14 residues. The CDR3 sequence: CASSLDTAGDIQYF. In nucleotides, the CDR3 is TGCGCCAGCAGCTTGGATACAGCGGGAGACATTCAGTACTTC. Complete variable domain (other parts from reference TRBV5-1 and TRBJ2-4): KAGVTQTPRYLIKTRGQQVTLSCSPISGHRSVSWYQQTPGQGLQFLFEYFSETQRNKGNFPGRFSGRQFSNSRSEMNVSTLELGDSALYLCASSLDTAGDIQYFGAGTRLSVL.

The chain has TRBV29-1 and TRBJ1-3, with D tentatively TRBD1 (5 bases). The CDR3 runs to 15 residues. V lost 4 bases and J 3 bases, leaving 16 bases between the germline ends. CDR1 is SQVTM, CDR2 ANQGSEA, per germline. The CDR3 spells CSVASGQGFGNTIYF. The CDR3 region has the DNA TGCAGCGTTGCGTCTGGGCAGGGCTTTGGAAACACCATATATTTT.

This clonotype was observed many times. The chain links TRBV29-1 to TRBJ1-5, with TRBD1 identical over 7 bases. The CDR3 totals 13 residues. J was trimmed by 5 bases and V by 5 bases; bases with no gene match: 6. The germline CDR1 and CDR2 sequences are SQVTM and ANQGSEA. In nucleotides, the CDR3 is TGCAGCGTTCAGGGGGGGGGCGATCAGCCCCAGCATTTT. It encodes CSVQGGGDQPQHF. Full variable domain (outside the CDR3, taken from reference TRBV29-1 and TRBJ1-5): SAVISQKPSRDICQRGTSLTIQCQVDSQVTMMFWYRQQPGQSLTLIATANQGSEATYESGFVIDKFPISRPNLTFSTLTVSNMSPEDSSIYLCSVQGGGDQPQHFGDGTRLSIL.

The V and J genes are TRBV12-3 or TRBV12-4 and TRBJ2-2, with 11 bases identical to TRBD1. V trimming: 4 bases; J trimming: 6 bases; junction bases outside the gene matches: 7. The CDR3 is 16 amino acids. The CDR3 coding sequence is TGTGCCAGCAGTTACTGGACAGGGGGCCGGGCCGGGGAGCTGTTTTTT. This gives the protein CASSYWTGGRAGELFF.

The chain recombines TRBV12-3 or TRBV12-4 with TRBJ2-1, with 11 bases matching TRBD1. V was pared by 5 bases and J by 0 bases, with 3 bases of the junction left unmatched. CDR3 length: 16 amino acids. CDR3 in amino acids: CASSPGTGGSYNEQFF. The CDR3 nucleotides read TGTGCCAGCAGTCCCGGGACAGGGGGCTCCTACAATGAGCAGTTCTTC.

In this sample, this clonotype turned up many times. V usage is TRBV5-1 and J usage is TRBJ1-1, with TRBD1 matching 10 bases. Per the germline V gene, CDR1 is SGHRS and CDR2 is YFSETQ. Trimming removed 4 bases from V and 5 bases from J; junction bases left unmatched: 5. CDR3 length: 14 amino acids. CDR3 DNA: TGCGCCAGCAGCACGGACAGGGGGTGGACTGAAGCTTTCTTT. Its translation is CASSTDRGWTEAFF.

This clonotype was seen repeatedly, ten times or more. The chain is built from TRBV2 and TRBJ2-1; no clear D. The CDR3 consists of 14 residues. Deletions cut 4 bases from V and 8 bases from J, with 15 bases between. CDR1 and CDR2 from the germline V gene are SNHLY and FYNNEI. CDR3 in DNA: TGTGCCAGCAGTGCGGCAGCTAGAAACGATGAGCAGTTCTTC. Its protein product is CASSAAARNDEQFF.

This clonotype was recorded a few times. V usage is TRBV9 and J usage is TRBJ2-2, with 7 positions matching TRBD2. The CDR3 is 16 residues long. V lost 0 bases to trimming and J lost 2 bases; unmatched junction nucleotides: 4. Per the germline V gene, CDR1 is SGDLS and CDR2 is YYNGEE. The CDR3 coding sequence is TGTGCCAGCAGCGTAGCGTCTAGCGGTAACACCGGGGAGCTGTTTTTT. Residues: CASSVASSGNTGELFF. The entire variable domain, with the rest obtained from reference TRBV9 and TRBJ2-2, is as follows: DSGVTQTPKHLITATGQRVTLRCSPRSGDLSVYWYQQSLDQGLQFLIQYYNGEERAKGNILERFSAQQFPDLHSELNLSSLELGDSALYFCASSVASSGNTGELFFGEGSRLTVL.

This clonotype was seen many times. This sequence joins TRBV12-3 or TRBV12-4 and TRBJ1-1; D possibly corresponds to TRBD1 (5 bases). V dropped 5 bases and J dropped 4 bases, with 14 bases sitting between them. The CDR3 has 14 amino acids. The CDR3 DNA sequence: TGTGCCAGCAGTCAAAGGGGAGGTAGCACTGAAGCTTTCTTT. Its protein product is CASSQRGGSTEAFF.